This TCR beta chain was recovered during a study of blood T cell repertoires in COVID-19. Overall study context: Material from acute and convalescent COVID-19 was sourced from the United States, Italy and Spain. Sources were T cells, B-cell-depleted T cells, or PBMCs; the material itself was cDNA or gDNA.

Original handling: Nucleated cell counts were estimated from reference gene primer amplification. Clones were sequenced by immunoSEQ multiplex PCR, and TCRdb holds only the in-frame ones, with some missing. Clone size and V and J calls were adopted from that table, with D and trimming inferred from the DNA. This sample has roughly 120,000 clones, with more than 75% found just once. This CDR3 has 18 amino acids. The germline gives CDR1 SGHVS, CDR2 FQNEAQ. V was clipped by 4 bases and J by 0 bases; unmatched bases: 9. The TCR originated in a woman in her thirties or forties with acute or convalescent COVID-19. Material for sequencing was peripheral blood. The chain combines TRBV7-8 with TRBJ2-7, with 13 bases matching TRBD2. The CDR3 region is CASSSTQTSGGGSYEQYF. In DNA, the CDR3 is TGTGCCAGCAGCTCGACTCAAACTAGCGGGGGGGGCTCCTACGAGCAGTACTTC. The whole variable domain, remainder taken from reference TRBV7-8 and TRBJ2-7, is GAGVSQSPRYKVAKRGQDVALRCDPISGHVSLFWYQQALGQGPEFLTYFQNEAQLDKSGLPSDRFFAERPEGSVSTLKIQRTQQEDSAVYLCASSSTQTSGGGSYEQYFGPGTRLTVT.